This TCR beta chain is from a study of shared clonotypes between healthy human individuals. V lost 4 bases, J lost 3 bases, and 9 bases lay in between. The CDR3 runs 13 residues. The germline gives CDR1 SEHNR, CDR2 FQNEAQ (reference sequence). Study-wide results and caveats: Relative to memory subsets, naive subsets generally showed larger estimated richness.

On this clone itself: What it recognizes is unknown.

For each subset, genomic DNA was distributed in equal portions over several immunoSEQ plates. The table came from immunoSEQ multiplex PCR; TCRdb's copy has only in-frame clones and leaves some out. This sample yields about 2.4 million clones, of which more than 85% are seen a single time; more than 0.35% belongs to the top ten. There were no recent acute infections or vaccinations among the donors, who were healthy HIV-negative adults. Splitting the CD4+ cells yielded a CD45RA+ naive subset and a CD45RA-negative memory subset. This TCR was sampled from a man aged 18 to 29 in good health. Some clones in this sample may be carry-over from other donors' samples. The specimen sequenced was naive CD4+ T cells from PBMCs. Subset noted: CD45RA+ positively selected. This chain uses TRBV7-9 with TRBJ1-1; D ambiguous. CDR3 sequence reads: CASSSLSHTEAFF. CDR3 nucleotides: TGTGCCAGCAGCTCCCTGTCTCACACTGAAGCTTTCTTT.